A single sample gave rise to the 19 T cell receptor beta chains below, sequenced in a study of cytomegalovirus exposure and HLA in healthy donors. The PCR ran on 60 Vbeta and 13 Jbeta primers. Clones were sequenced by immunoSEQ multiplex PCR, and TCRdb holds only the in-frame ones, with some missing. The top ten clones hold roughly 4.9% of a sample with approximately 100,000 clones, 60% to 85% of them seen once. The source material was PBMCs. The receptor set was obtained from a female donor in good health and CMV-seropositive.

The chain combines TRBV7-6 with TRBJ1-1, with a possible D match to TRBD1 (5 bases). The CDR3 sequence is 16 residues long. CDR1 and CDR2 (germline): SGHVS, FNYEAQ. Trimming took 3 bases from V and 0 from J, leaving 14 bases between them. CDR3 sequence: CASSLAGEGVNTEAFF. CDR3 nucleotide sequence: TGTGCCAGCAGCTTGGCGGGGGAGGGAGTGAACACTGAAGCTTTCTTT. Combining the CDR3 with reference TRBV7-6 and TRBJ1-1 gives the whole variable domain GAGVSQSPRYKVTKRGQDVALRCDPISGHVSLYWYRQALGQGPEFLTYFNYEAQQDKSGLPNDRFSAERPEGSISTLTIQRTEQRDSAMYRCASSLAGEGVNTEAFFGQGTRLTVV.

CDR3 residues: CASSPLPLAGGGETQYF. In DNA, the CDR3 is TGTGCCAGCAGCCCACTCCCCCTAGCGGGGGGTGGAGAGACCCAGTACTTC. The V call is TRBV27, the J call TRBJ2-5; 11 bases align to TRBD2. The CDR3 spans 17 residues. V lost 6 bases, J lost 4 bases, and 13 bases stayed unmatched. Germline CDR1 reads MNHEY; CDR2 reads SMNVEV (reference sequence).

This chain connects TRBV6-5 to TRBJ2-5; D may be TRBD2 (6 bases). CDR1 is MNHEY and CDR2 is SVGAGI in the germline V gene. CDR3 size: 16 residues. Trimming left V 0 bases short and J 4 bases short, with 15 bases between. The CDR3 sequence: CASSYSGGPRSETQYF. The CDR3 DNA follows: TGTGCCAGCAGTTACTCGGGGGGTCCTCGCTCAGAGACCCAGTACTTC.

The genes are TRBV19 and TRBJ2-1; TRBD1 aligns across 11 bases. Trimming removed 3 bases from V and 4 bases from J; junction bases left unmatched: 8. Germline-derived CDR1 and CDR2 are LNHDA and SQIVND (reference sequence). The CDR3 totals 17 residues. The CDR3 region has the DNA TGTGCCAGTAGTATTGGCCACGGGACAGGGGGGTACAATGAGCAGTTCTTC. Translated: CASSIGHGTGGYNEQFF.

This clone was counted a few times. V and J are TRBV11-3 and TRBJ2-3, with 10 bases lining up with TRBD2. The CDR3 spans 18 residues. With V trimmed by 3 bases and J by 0 bases, 9 bases remained unmatched. In germline, CDR1 is SGHNT, CDR2 YENEEA. Written as DNA, the CDR3 is TGTGCCAGCAGCTTCGGCCTTAGCGGGGGGCGAAGCACAGATACGCAGTATTTT. Amino acids: CASSFGLSGGRSTDTQYF. The full variable domain, with the rest looked up from reference TRBV11-3 and TRBJ2-3, is EAGVVQSPRYKIIEKKQPVAFWCNPISGHNTLYWYLQNLGQGPELLIRYENEEAVDDSQLPKDRFSAERLKGVDSTLKIQPAELGDSAVYLCASSFGLSGGRSTDTQYFGPGTRLTVL.

The rearrangement joins TRBV5-4 to TRBJ2-5, with TRBD2 matching 14 bases. Germline V gene lookup returns CDR1 SGHNT and CDR2 YYREEE (reference sequence). V was pared by 2 bases and J by 2 bases, with 5 bases of the junction left unmatched. This CDR3 has 17 residues. CDR3 residues: CASSFGLAGGLQETQYF. The CDR3 region has the DNA TGTGCCAGCAGCTTCGGACTAGCGGGAGGCCTACAAGAGACCCAGTACTTC.

This chain uses TRBV4-1 with TRBJ2-1, with D perhaps matching TRBD2 (6 bases). The CDR3 has 14 amino acids. Trimming pared 3 bases from V and 9 bases from J, leaving 15 bases between. CDR1 and CDR2 from the germline V gene are MGHRA and YSYEKL. This CDR3 reads CASSHSIGGAEQFF. CDR3 coding DNA: TGCGCCAGCAGCCATTCTATCGGGGGTGCTGAGCAGTTCTTC.

The chain links TRBV10-2 to TRBJ1-3, with unresolved D. In germline, CDR1 is WSHSY, CDR2 SAAADI. V was trimmed by 4 bases and J by 4 bases, leaving 11 bases between them. The CDR3 has 14 amino acids. The CDR3 loop reads CASSVGFGGNTIYF. The CDR3 coding sequence is TGCGCCAGCAGTGTGGGCTTTGGGGGAAACACCATATATTTT.

In this sample, this clone turned up once. The chain uses TRBV5-4 and TRBJ2-2, with D perhaps matching TRBD1 (6 bases). Trimming stripped 4 bases from V and 1 base from J, with 8 bases between. Looked up from germline, CDR1 is SGHNT and CDR2 is YYREEE (reference sequence). The CDR3 contains 14 residues. CDR3 protein: CASSVTGNTGELFF. CDR3 sequence (DNA): TGTGCCAGCAGCGTGACAGGGAACACCGGGGAGCTGTTTTTT.

The rearrangement links TRBV28 to TRBJ1-2, with 11 bases that match TRBD1. Germline-derived CDR1 and CDR2 are MDHEN and SYDVKM. This CDR3 spans 14 amino acids. The V and J ends lost 6 bases and 4 bases, in that order; junction bases with no gene match: 4. CDR3 amino acids: CASRRTGGGYGYTF. CDR3 sequence (DNA): TGTGCCAGCAGGAGGACAGGGGGCGGCTATGGCTACACCTTC.

V usage is TRBV5-1 and J usage is TRBJ2-7; tentative D call: TRBD2 (5 bases). Germline V gene lookup returns CDR1 SGHRS and CDR2 YFSETQ. This CDR3 region has 14 residues. Trimming removed 0 bases at V and 6 bases at J, with 13 bases between. CDR3 nucleotides: TGCGCCAGCAGCTTGGGTGGACTGTTCGGCGAGCAGTACTTC. As protein: CASSLGGLFGEQYF. Supplemented by reference TRBV5-1 and TRBJ2-7, the full variable domain reads KAGVTQTPRYLIKTRGQQVTLSCSPISGHRSVSWYQQTPGQGLQFLFEYFSETQRNKGNFPGRFSGRQFSNSRSEMNVSTLELGDSALYLCASSLGGLFGEQYFGPGTRLTVT.

J is TRBJ1-2 and V is TRBV2; 8 positions agree with TRBD1. CDR1 is SNHLY and CDR2 is FYNNEI in the germline V gene. Trimming at V came to 9 bases and at J to 5 bases, leaving 8 bases not matched to a gene. CDR3 length: 13 amino acids. This CDR3 reads CASSRGPSYGYTF. DNA for the CDR3: TGTGCCAGTTCCAGGGGGCCTTCTTATGGCTACACCTTC.

The V and J genes are TRBV27 and TRBJ1-1; 9 bases are shared with TRBD1. This CDR3 contains 15 residues. Germline CDR1 MNHEY, CDR2 SMNVEV (reference sequence). Unmatched junction bases numbered 8, after V lost 4 bases and J lost 5 bases. In nucleotides, the CDR3 is TGTGCCAGCAGTTCCCCGACCGGGACAGGGACTGAAGCTTTCTTT. Its protein is CASSSPTGTGTEAFF.

This chain joins TRBV2 and TRBJ1-2; the match to TRBD1 covers 10 bases. This CDR3 spans 15 amino acids. CDR1 is SNHLY and CDR2 is FYNNEI in the germline V gene. V trimming: 3 bases; J trimming: 7 bases; junction bases outside the gene matches: 8. The CDR3 loop is CASSDYRDRGLGYTF. The CDR3 DNA reads TGTGCCAGCAGTGATTATAGGGACAGGGGTCTTGGCTACACCTTC.

The chain is built from TRBV5-1 and TRBJ1-1, with D perhaps matching TRBD1 (5 bases). Germline assignment: CDR1 SGHRS and CDR2 YFSETQ. The CDR3 is 12 amino acids. The V gene lost 7 bases and the J gene lost 5 bases, with 12 bases spanning the gap. The chain's CDR3 is CASASGRTEAFF. The CDR3 bases are TGCGCCAGCGCCTCAGGGAGGACTGAAGCTTTCTTT.

The genes are TRBV4-1 and TRBJ1-4; D gene uncertain. The CDR3 is 15 amino acids. Between the trimmed V and J ends, which lost 1 base and 0 bases, there was a span of 6 bases. Germline loops: CDR1 MGHRA, CDR2 YSYEKL. The CDR3 loop reads CASSQVPSTNEKLFF. As DNA, the CDR3 is TGCGCCAGCAGCCAAGTTCCGTCAACTAATGAAAAACTGTTTTTT.

The chain has TRBV2 and TRBJ2-7; D is possibly TRBD1 (6 bases). Germline V gives CDR1 SNHLY, CDR2 FYNNEI. The CDR3 spans 14 residues. V lost 6 bases and J lost 2, with 14 bases in between. As DNA, the CDR3 is TGTGCCAGCAGCACCCTGACAGGAACCTACGAGCAGTACTTC. This sequence encodes CASSTLTGTYEQYF.

This chain uses TRBV7-9 with TRBJ2-3, with 9 bases that match TRBD1. This CDR3 region has 15 residues. Germline V gene lookup returns CDR1 SEHNR and CDR2 FQNEAQ (reference sequence). Trimming at V came to 5 bases and at J to 2 bases, leaving 5 bases not matched to a gene. For the CDR3, the DNA is TGTGCCAGCAGCCCGGGACAGGGAGACACAGATACGCAGTATTTT. It translates to CASSPGQGDTDTQYF.

In its sample, this clone was seen a few times. The V call is TRBV4-1, the J call TRBJ1-4; TRBD1 matches at 10 bases. Germline V gene sequence: CDR1 MGHRA, CDR2 YSYEKL. V lost 4 bases to trimming and J lost 7 bases; unmatched junction nucleotides: 9. The CDR3 loop spans 16 amino acids. CDR3 loop: CASSPTSGQGTEKLFF. In nucleotides, the CDR3 is TGCGCCAGCAGCCCAACATCGGGACAGGGGACTGAAAAACTGTTTTTT.